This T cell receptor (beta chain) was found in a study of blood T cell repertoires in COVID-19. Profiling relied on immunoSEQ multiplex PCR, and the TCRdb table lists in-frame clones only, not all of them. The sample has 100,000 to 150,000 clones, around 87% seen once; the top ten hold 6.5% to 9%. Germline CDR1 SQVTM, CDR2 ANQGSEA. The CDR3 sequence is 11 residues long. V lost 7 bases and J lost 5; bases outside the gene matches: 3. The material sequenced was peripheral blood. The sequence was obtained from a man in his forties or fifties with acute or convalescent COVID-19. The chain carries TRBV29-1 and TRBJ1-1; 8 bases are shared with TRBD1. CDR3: CSAGGQTEAFF. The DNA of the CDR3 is TGCAGCGCAGGGGGCCAGACTGAAGCTTTCTTT.